This TCR beta chain was observed in a study of cytomegalovirus exposure and HLA in healthy donors. General observations from the study: CMV antigen specificity of a few CMV-associated chains was confirmed in vitro. The authors listed some 160 TCR beta chains as cytomegalovirus-associated. Many donors carried some public TCRs, although rarity characterized most TCR sequences.

CDR1 is SNHLY and CDR2 is FYNNEI in the germline V gene. This CDR3 contains 16 residues. Trimming took off 3 bases at V and 9 bases at J, with 24 bases between the two ends. Only in-frame clones appear in the TCRdb table, and some are missing; sequencing was by immunoSEQ multiplex PCR. Of 120,000 to 150,000 clones listed, 85% to 90% are singletons. Donors came from a validation cohort of over a hundred subjects, distinct from the first 666-subject cohort. About this clone: Its antigen is still unknown.

The chain is built from TRBV2 and TRBJ2-7; TRBD2 might be the D (6 bases). The receptor was derived from a woman aged 18-35 years in good health and CMV-seropositive. Sample: PBMCs. CDR3 sequence: CASSDPGVAEGLRQYF. The CDR3 bases are TGTGCCAGCAGTGATCCCGGGGTCGCGGAGGGGCTCCGGCAGTACTTC.